This T cell receptor (beta chain) was recorded in a study of T-cell reconstitution after alpha-beta-depleted transplantation in children. Library preparation (for TCRbeta) was performed with unique molecular identifiers. A single record per CDR3 protein comes from TCRdb applying MiXCR to the PCR reads. The repertoire has fewer than 1 million distinct CDR3 sequences, under 20% of them found once; the top ten carry roughly 5%. V lost 0 bases and J 9 bases, leaving 12 bases between the germline ends. Germline lookup yields CDR1 SGHAT and CDR2 FQNNGV. This CDR3 is built from 13 residues. The receptor's source is a male patient between 10 and 17 years old who had a stem cell transplant for acute lymphoblastic leukemia, so the T cells may come from the graft donor. Source: PBMCs, mostly from graft donor cells, taken 360 days after TCRalphabeta/CD19-depleted stem cell transplant. The rearrangement uses TRBV11-2 and TRBJ2-7, with D perhaps TRBD2 (5 bases). Here the CDR3 DNA reads TGTGCCAGCAGCTTAGATCGAGGGCTGGTGCAGTACTTC. Translating it yields CASSLDRGLVQYF. The variable domain in full, completed from reference TRBV11-2 and TRBJ2-7, reads EAGVAQSPRYKIIEKRQSVAFWCNPISGHATLYWYQQILGQGPKLLIQFQNNGVVDDSQLPKDRFSAERLKGVDSTLKIQPAKLEDSAVYLCASSLDRGLVQYFGPGTRLTVT.